These 30 T cell receptor beta chains came from one sample sequenced in a study of blood T cell repertoires in COVID-19. The protocol was immunoSEQ multiplex PCR, while the TCRdb copy is restricted to in-frame clones and leaves out a portion. The data show 150,000 or so clones, less than 90% seen once. The source material was PBMCs or T cells enriched from blood (not recorded which). The source of these receptors is a woman in her 50s who had recovered from COVID-19.

V is TRBV10-1 and J is TRBJ1-6; no clear D gene. The CDR3 has 14 amino acids. V dropped 3 bases and J dropped 4 bases, with 7 bases sitting between them. CDR1 WNHNN and CDR2 SYGVQD come from the germline V gene (reference sequence). The CDR3 DNA reads TGCGCCAGCAGTGAAAGGAGTTATAATTCACCCCTCCACTTT. Its protein product is CASSERSYNSPLHF.

The chain joins TRBV13 to TRBJ2-2; 11 nucleotides line up with TRBD2. Trimming at V came to 3 bases and at J to 2 bases, leaving 5 bases not matched to a gene. This CDR3 is 17 amino acids long. In germline, CDR1 is PRHDT, CDR2 FYEKMQ (reference sequence). CDR3 bases: TGTGCCAGCAGCTTCCTCGGGACTAGCGGAAACACCGGGGAGCTGTTTTTT. Protein sequence: CASSFLGTSGNTGELFF.

This chain's CDR3 is CASSRVPGQNTEAFF. The CDR3 region has the DNA TGTGCCAGCAGTCGGGTTCCAGGACAGAACACTGAAGCTTTCTTT. The gene calls are TRBV6-4 and TRBJ1-1, with a possible D match to TRBD1 (5 bases). This CDR3 is 15 amino acids long. The V gene lost 5 bases and the J gene lost 1 base, with 14 bases spanning the gap. Germline V CDR1 and CDR2: MRHNA, SNTAGT.

The gene calls are TRBV5-1 and TRBJ2-7; 9 nucleotides align to TRBD1. This CDR3 contains 18 residues. The V gene end was trimmed by 1 base and the J gene end by 4 bases; junction bases not matched to a gene: 15. Germline V gives CDR1 SGHRS, CDR2 YFSETQ. DNA for the CDR3: TGCGCCAGCAGCTTGTTGGGACAGGGCGCCTTGGGCATATACGAGCAGTACTTC. This translates into CASSLLGQGALGIYEQYF.

The V call is TRBV7-9, the J call TRBJ2-5; the D gene is possibly TRBD1 (6 bases). V shed 0 bases and J shed 5 bases, with 10 bases lying between them. CDR1 is SEHNR and CDR2 is FQNEAQ in the germline V gene (reference sequence). The CDR3 runs 14 residues. The CDR3 nucleotides read TGTGCCAGCAGCTTAGCGGGGGCAGGGGAGACCCAGTACTTC. Translating gives CASSLAGAGETQYF.

J is TRBJ2-7 and V is TRBV27; 7 positions match TRBD1. CDR1 MNHEY and CDR2 SMNVEV come from the germline V gene (reference sequence). V dropped 6 bases and J dropped 1; count of bases not matched to a gene: 15. The length of the CDR3 is 17 residues. In DNA form, the CDR3 reads TGTGCCAGCAGCCTGTCCTCACAGGGGCGACTATCCTACGAGCAGTACTTC. Translation: CASSLSSQGRLSYEQYF.

The V gene is TRBV2, the J gene TRBJ2-3; TRBD2 might be the D (6 bases). Germline V lookup: CDR1 SNHLY, CDR2 FYNNEI. The CDR3 sequence is 15 residues long. V lost 5 bases and J lost 0, with 12 bases in between. The CDR3, as DNA: TGTGCCAGCAGTAGTGGGGCGGGGAGCACAGATACGCAGTATTTT. Translated: CASSSGAGSTDTQYF.

The chain joins TRBV10-2 to TRBJ1-3, with D possibly TRBD1 on 5 matching bases. The CDR3 is made up of 13 amino acids. Trimming took off 6 bases at V and 3 bases at J, with 9 bases between the two ends. Germline loops: CDR1 WSHSY, CDR2 SAAADI. Here the CDR3 reads CASSDSGGNTIYF. The CDR3 coding sequence is TGCGCCAGCAGCGACAGTGGTGGAAACACCATATATTTT.

V is TRBV30 and J is TRBJ2-7; 9 positions match TRBD1. In germline, CDR1 is GTSNPN, CDR2 SVGIG (reference sequence). The junction had 3 bases not matched to a gene; V was cut back by 0 bases and J by 3 bases. This CDR3 is built from 14 residues. CDR3 DNA: TGTGCCTGGAGTGTTGGGACAGGGCTCTACGAGCAGTACTTC. It yields the protein CAWSVGTGLYEQYF.

CDR3 region: CASSLRRDHNEQFF. CDR3 DNA: TGTGCCAGCAGTTTAAGGCGGGACCACAATGAGCAGTTCTTC. V is TRBV27 and J is TRBJ2-1; D possibly corresponds to TRBD2 (6 bases). This CDR3 comprises 14 residues. Trimming pared 2 bases from V and 5 bases from J, leaving 10 bases between. The V gene's germline CDR1 is MNHEY and CDR2 SMNVEV (reference sequence).

The rearrangement links TRBV7-3 to TRBJ2-3; 8 nucleotides line up with TRBD2. The junction had 2 bases not matched to a gene; V was cut back by 2 bases and J by 1 base. The CDR3 has 15 amino acids. Germline V lookup: CDR1 SGHTA, CDR2 FQGTGA. CDR3 DNA sequence: TGTGCCAGCAGCTTAGGAGCGGGGGGCACAGATACGCAGTATTTT. Amino acids: CASSLGAGGTDTQYF.

The V gene is TRBV19, the J gene TRBJ2-1; perhaps TRBD2 as D (5 bases). The CDR3 contains 14 residues. V was clipped by 7 bases and J by 12 bases, with 22 bases between them. The V gene's germline CDR1 is LNHDA and CDR2 SQIVND (reference sequence). The DNA for the CDR3 is TGTGCCAGTACCACCAGCGGACCTGTCCTGGGGCAGTTCTTC. This codes for CASTTSGPVLGQFF.

As DNA, the CDR3 is TGTGCCAGCAGCGTAGCTGGTAATGGAGCCGGGGAGCTGTTTTTT. Its protein is CASSVAGNGAGELFF. The V gene is TRBV9, the J gene TRBJ2-2; D is unclear. The germline V and J ends were trimmed by 0 bases and 6 bases, with 12 bases remaining between them. Germline V lookup: CDR1 SGDLS, CDR2 YYNGEE. The CDR3 is 15 amino acids.

The J gene is TRBJ1-6, the V gene TRBV11-2; 10 nucleotides match TRBD1. V gave up 0 bases and J gave up 9 bases; unmatched junction bases: 2. Germline CDR1 and CDR2: SGHAT and FQNNGV. The CDR3 spans 15 residues. The CDR3 spells CASSLEGQGFSPLHF. In DNA, the CDR3 is TGTGCCAGCAGCTTAGAGGGACAGGGGTTTTCACCCCTCCACTTT.

The V and J genes are TRBV11-2 and TRBJ2-1; 8 nucleotides agree with TRBD2. J lost 7 bases, V lost 5 bases, and 16 bases had no gene match. There are 17 residues in the CDR3. The germline gives CDR1 SGHAT, CDR2 FQNNGV. The chain's CDR3 is CASSATPGLDTGNEQFF. CDR3 nucleotides: TGTGCCAGCAGCGCCACCCCGGGACTAGATACTGGGAATGAGCAGTTCTTC.

The V and J genes are TRBV4-3 and TRBJ2-3; TRBD2 matches at 12 bases. CDR1 is LGHNA and CDR2 is YSLEER in the germline V gene. The CDR3 sequence is 17 residues long. With 0 bases clipped from V and 10 bases from J, the junction kept 11 bases outside the gene matches. The CDR3 DNA reads TGCGCCAGCAGCCAAGATACGCCTAGCGGGAGGGTGGCTGCGCAGTATTTT. It encodes CASSQDTPSGRVAAQYF.

The V and J genes are TRBV2 and TRBJ1-1; 11 nucleotides match TRBD1. CDR1 SNHLY and CDR2 FYNNEI come from the germline V gene. After removal of 3 bases from V and 4 bases from J, the junction contained 13 bases not matched to a gene. The CDR3 runs 18 residues. The CDR3: CASSDLGQGAPGGTEAFF. In DNA form, the CDR3 reads TGTGCCAGCAGTGACCTTGGACAGGGGGCTCCAGGGGGCACTGAAGCTTTCTTT. Drawing the rest from reference TRBV2 and TRBJ1-1, the complete variable domain is EPEVTQTPSHQVTQMGQEVILRCVPISNHLYFYWYRQILGQKVEFLVSFYNNEISEKSEIFDDQFSVERPDGSNFTLKIRSTKLEDSAMYFCASSDLGQGAPGGTEAFFGQGTRLTVV.

The chain carries TRBV6-1 and TRBJ1-2, with a weak D call TRBD1 (5 bases). Trimming removed 2 bases at V and 8 bases at J, with 21 bases between. There are 16 residues in the CDR3. CDR1 and CDR2 (germline): MNHNS, SASEGT. The CDR3 is CASSERFWDGGNGYTF. The CDR3 DNA is TGTGCCAGCAGTGAAAGATTTTGGGACGGAGGGAACGGCTACACCTTC.

At least ten counts were recorded for this clone. The chain joins TRBV19 to TRBJ1-5, with TRBD1 matching over 8 bases. From germline, CDR1 is LNHDA and CDR2 SQIVND (reference sequence). With V trimmed by 8 bases and J by 7 bases, 10 bases remained unmatched. The CDR3 is made up of 14 amino acids. The CDR3 region has the DNA TGTGCCAGTCAGGGGGCGGCTGAGCACCAGCCCCAGCATTTT. It is translated as CASQGAAEHQPQHF.

V is TRBV5-4 and J is TRBJ1-2; 7 positions match TRBD1. This CDR3 has 14 residues. The V segment lost 0 bases and the J segment 7 bases; nucleotides outside the gene matches: 6. CDR1 is SGHNT and CDR2 is YYREEE in the germline V gene (reference sequence). The CDR3 reads CASSLAGGNGGYTF. As DNA, the CDR3 is TGTGCCAGCAGCTTGGCAGGGGGTAATGGTGGCTACACCTTC.

The V and J genes are TRBV11-2 and TRBJ1-5; the D is unclear. V was trimmed by 1 base and J by 2 bases, leaving 12 bases between them. This CDR3 spans 16 amino acids. Germline values: CDR1 SGHAT, CDR2 FQNNGV. The CDR3 nucleotides are TGTGCCAGCAGCTTAGGACGCGGGAAGGGCAATCAGCCCCAGCATTTT. This gives the protein CASSLGRGKGNQPQHF.

The chain joins TRBV6-1 to TRBJ1-2, with TRBD1 identical over 8 bases. The germline gives CDR1 MNHNS, CDR2 SASEGT. The CDR3 length is 14 residues. V lost 2 bases, J lost 8 bases, and 7 bases stayed unmatched. In DNA form, the CDR3 reads TGTGCCAGCAGTGAACAGGGGGCGAAGGGAGGCTACACCTTC. Translating it yields CASSEQGAKGGYTF.

J is TRBJ2-1 and V is TRBV7-9; D remains ambiguous. Trimming left V 0 bases short and J 4 bases short, with 7 bases between. From germline, CDR1 is SEHNR and CDR2 FQNEAQ (reference sequence). CDR3 length equals 14 residues. CDR3 region: CASSLAISYNEQFF. The CDR3 DNA reads TGTGCCAGCAGCTTAGCGATTAGTTACAATGAGCAGTTCTTC.

V is TRBV20-1 and J is TRBJ2-7; D is perhaps TRBD1 (5 bases). The CDR3 totals 11 residues. Trimming shortened V by 0 bases and J by 6 bases, and 6 bases separated the two germline ends. Germline CDR1 is DFQATT and CDR2 is SNEGSKA (reference sequence). The CDR3 loop is CSARDQGEQYF. CDR3 DNA sequence: TGCAGTGCTAGAGATCAGGGCGAGCAGTACTTC.

The rearrangement uses TRBV5-1 and TRBJ2-6; tentatively, D is TRBD2 (5 bases). The CDR3 runs 16 residues. The ends were cut back, 0 bases at V and 2 bases at J, with 9 bases in the middle. In germline, CDR1 is SGHRS, CDR2 YFSETQ. CDR3 loop: CASSLAGDTGANVLTF. The CDR3, as DNA: TGCGCCAGCAGCTTGGCCGGGGATACTGGGGCCAACGTCCTGACTTTC.

This chain links TRBV28 with TRBJ2-2; D call uncertain. Germline loops: CDR1 MDHEN, CDR2 SYDVKM. This CDR3 spans 12 amino acids. V lost 6 bases and J 1 base, leaving 3 bases between the germline ends. This CDR3 is CASSLNTGELFF. The CDR3 bases are TGTGCCAGCAGCCTGAACACCGGGGAGCTGTTTTTT. The full variable domain, in which reference TRBV28 and TRBJ2-2 provide the parts outside the CDR3, is DVKVTQSSRYLVKRTGEKVFLECVQDMDHENMFWYRQDPGLGLRLIYFSYDVKMKEKGDIPEGYSVSREKKERFSLILESASTNQTSMYLCASSLNTGELFFGEGSRLTVL.

The V call is TRBV7-9, the J call TRBJ2-3; 16 bases line up with TRBD2. Per the germline V gene, CDR1 is SEHNR and CDR2 is FQNEAQ (reference sequence). V shed 3 bases and J 3 bases; nucleotides not matched to a gene: 6. This CDR3 is 18 amino acids long. The CDR3 spells CASSFSPGLAGGTDTQYF. As DNA, the CDR3 is TGTGCCAGCAGCTTCAGCCCGGGACTAGCGGGAGGGACAGATACGCAGTATTTT.

Of note for this clone: Its ends do not fully match the called genes, so a read error is possible. This chain links TRBV7-7 with TRBJ2-2, with TRBD2 matching over 10 bases. This CDR3 spans 17 amino acids. Germline CDR1 is SSHAT and CDR2 is FNYEAQ (reference sequence). Written as DNA, the CDR3 is TGTGCTAGCAGCCCGGGTCTAGCGGGAGTGTACACCGGGGAGCTGTTTTTT. Translation gives CASSPGLAGVYTGELFF.

The chain has TRBV11-3 and TRBJ2-1; 8 nucleotides agree with TRBD2. V lost 1 base, J lost 6 bases, and 5 bases stayed unmatched. From germline, CDR1 is SGHNT and CDR2 YENEEA. This CDR3 is built from 15 residues. This CDR3 is CASSLAGTSVNEQFF. CDR3 bases: TGTGCCAGCAGCTTAGCCGGGACTAGTGTCAATGAGCAGTTCTTC.

V and J are TRBV27 and TRBJ2-1; weak D call: TRBD2 (6 bases). CDR3 length: 15 residues. V was pared by 7 bases and J by 3 bases, with 16 bases between. Germline CDR1 is MNHEY and CDR2 is SMNVEV (reference sequence). This chain's CDR3 is CASKVSGTHYNEQFF. CDR3 bases: TGTGCCAGCAAAGTATCCGGGACTCACTACAATGAGCAGTTCTTC.